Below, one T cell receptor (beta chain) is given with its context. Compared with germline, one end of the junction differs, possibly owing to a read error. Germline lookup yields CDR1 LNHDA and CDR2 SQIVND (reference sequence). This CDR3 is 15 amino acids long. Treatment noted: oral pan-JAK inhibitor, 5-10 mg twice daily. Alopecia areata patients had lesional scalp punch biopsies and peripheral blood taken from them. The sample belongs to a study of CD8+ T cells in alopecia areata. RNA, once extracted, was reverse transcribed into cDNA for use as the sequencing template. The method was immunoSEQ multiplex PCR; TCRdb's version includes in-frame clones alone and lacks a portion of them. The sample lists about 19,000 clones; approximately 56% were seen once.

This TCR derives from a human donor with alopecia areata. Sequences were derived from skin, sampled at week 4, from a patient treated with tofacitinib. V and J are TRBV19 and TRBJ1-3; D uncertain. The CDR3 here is CASSIEPSTGNTIYF. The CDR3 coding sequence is TGTGCCAGTAGCATAGAGCCCTCTACCGGAAACACCATATATTTT.